The entry below describes one TCR beta chain. This record comes from a study of blood T cell repertoires in COVID-19. As for the study in general: Italy, Spain and the United States were the sources of the convalescent and acute COVID-19 samples. PBMCs, B-cell-depleted T cells, or T cells were the source of the cDNA or gDNA that made up the material.

Original processing methods: Estimates of nucleated cell counts were drawn from the amplification of reference gene primers. Generated by immunoSEQ multiplex PCR, the TCRdb table keeps only in-frame clones and is missing some. V, J and clone size derive from that table, while D and trimming were established from the DNA sequence. The sample lists approximately 170,000 clones; around four fifths were seen once. Seattle enrolled patients during active infection and tracked them longitudinally. Looked up from germline, CDR1 is MDHEN and CDR2 is SYDVKM. The ends lost 6 bases at V and 5 bases at J; junction bases unmatched: 9. This CDR3 spans 15 amino acids.

This clonotype was sampled from an elderly woman with COVID-19, enrolled during active disease. The specimen was peripheral blood. The gene calls are TRBV28 and TRBJ1-2; 10 positions match TRBD1. The CDR3 region is CASRHPGQGFYGYTF. The CDR3 coding sequence is TGTGCCAGCAGGCATCCGGGACAGGGGTTTTATGGCTACACCTTC.